The source of this T cell receptor beta chain is a study of cytomegalovirus exposure and HLA in healthy donors. This CDR3 is built from 15 residues. Germline V lookup: CDR1 ENHRY, CDR2 SYGVKD. The V and J ends lost 6 bases and 3 bases, in that order; junction bases with no gene match: 7. Only one count was recorded for this clone. The repertoire was sequenced with immunoSEQ multiplex PCR; TCRdb's copy has only in-frame clones and lacks some. The table shows some 48,000 clones, with 94% occurring only once. The chain couples TRBV10-3 to TRBJ2-7; 11 nucleotides line up with TRBD2. The sample comprised PBMCs. This TCR came from a woman under 30 in good health and CMV-seropositive. The CDR3 nucleotides are TGTGCCATCAGGGCGGGGACTAGCGGACTCTACGAGCAGTACTTC. The encoded protein is CAIRAGTSGLYEQYF.